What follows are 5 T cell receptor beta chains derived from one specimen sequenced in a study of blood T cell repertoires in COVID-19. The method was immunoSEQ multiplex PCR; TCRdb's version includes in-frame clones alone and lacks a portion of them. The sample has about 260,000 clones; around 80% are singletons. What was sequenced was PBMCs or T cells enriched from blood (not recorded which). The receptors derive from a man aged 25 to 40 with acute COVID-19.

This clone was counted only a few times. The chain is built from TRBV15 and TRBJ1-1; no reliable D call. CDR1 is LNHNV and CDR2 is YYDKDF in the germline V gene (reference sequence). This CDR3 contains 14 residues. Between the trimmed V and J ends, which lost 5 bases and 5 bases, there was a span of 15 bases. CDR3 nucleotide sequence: TGTGCCACCAGCCGGCGGGAATCCGGGACTGAAGCTTTCTTT. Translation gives CATSRRESGTEAFF.

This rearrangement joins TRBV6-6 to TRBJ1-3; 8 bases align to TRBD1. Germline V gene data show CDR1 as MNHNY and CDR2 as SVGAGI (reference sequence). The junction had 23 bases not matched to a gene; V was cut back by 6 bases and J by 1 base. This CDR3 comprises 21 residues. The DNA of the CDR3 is TGTGCCAGCAGCTATCGACTTAGGGCAGGGGGCGAACTTCCATCTGGAAACACCATATATTTT. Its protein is CASSYRLRAGGELPSGNTIYF.

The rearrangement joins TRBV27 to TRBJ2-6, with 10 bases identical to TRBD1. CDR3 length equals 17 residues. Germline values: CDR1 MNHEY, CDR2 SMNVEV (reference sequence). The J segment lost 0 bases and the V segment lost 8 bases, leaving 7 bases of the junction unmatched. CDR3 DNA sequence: TGTGCCAGCGGTAGACAGGGGGCCGGCTCTGGGGCCAACGTCCTGACTTTC. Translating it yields CASGRQGAGSGANVLTF.

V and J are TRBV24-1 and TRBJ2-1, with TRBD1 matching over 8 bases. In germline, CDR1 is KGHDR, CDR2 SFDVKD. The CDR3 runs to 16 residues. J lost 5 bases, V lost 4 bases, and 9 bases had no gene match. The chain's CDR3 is CATSDPQTGANNEQFF. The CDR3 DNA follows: TGTGCCACCAGTGACCCCCAGACAGGGGCTAACAATGAGCAGTTCTTC.

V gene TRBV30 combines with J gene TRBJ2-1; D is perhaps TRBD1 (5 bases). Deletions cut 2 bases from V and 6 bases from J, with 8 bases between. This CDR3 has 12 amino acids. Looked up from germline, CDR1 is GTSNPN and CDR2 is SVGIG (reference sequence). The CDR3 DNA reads TGTGCCTGGAGTCCTAGGGGCAATGAGCAGTTCTTC. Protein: CAWSPRGNEQFF.